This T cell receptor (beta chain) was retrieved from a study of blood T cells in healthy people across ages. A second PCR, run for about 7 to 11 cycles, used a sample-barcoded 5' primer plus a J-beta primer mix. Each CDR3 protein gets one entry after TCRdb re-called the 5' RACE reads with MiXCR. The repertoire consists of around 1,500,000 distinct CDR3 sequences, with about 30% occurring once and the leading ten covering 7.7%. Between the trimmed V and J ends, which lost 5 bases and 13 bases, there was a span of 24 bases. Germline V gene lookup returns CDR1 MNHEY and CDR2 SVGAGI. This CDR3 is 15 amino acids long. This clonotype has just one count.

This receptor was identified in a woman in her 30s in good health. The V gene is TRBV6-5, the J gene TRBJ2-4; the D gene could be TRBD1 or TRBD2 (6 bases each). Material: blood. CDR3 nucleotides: TGTGCCAGCAGTAATTCCGACAGAGGGGGGAGTGAGCAGTACTTC. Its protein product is CASSNSDRGGSEQYF.